Listed below are T cell receptor beta chains from one sample, sequenced in a study of control samples from healthy donors and cancer patients. Only in-frame clones appear in the TCRdb table, and some are missing; sequencing was by immunoSEQ multiplex PCR. The repertoire holds some 150,000 clones, nearly 96% seen once, with over 1% in the top ten. The material sequenced was blood. These receptor sequences come from a woman in her 30s in good health. The CDR3 runs from the conserved cysteine through the conserved F or W. Each record gives: clone size, D gene, V gene, J gene, CDR3 protein, CDR3 DNA. The D gene is left open where the match is weak. Size is stated for part of the rows, as once, few or many counts, or as a class when the clone is expanded.

>NA|NA|TRBV6-4|TRBJ1-6
CASSVGAGQNSPLHF
TGTGCCAGCAGTGTGGGCGCGGGACAAAATTCACCCCTCCACTTT
>NA|TRBD1|TRBV28|TRBJ1-5
CATHSDRKYSNQPQHF
TGTGCCACCCACTCGGACAGGAAATATTCCAATCAGCCCCAGCATTTT
>NA|TRBD2|TRBV11-3|TRBJ2-3
CASSLAGRLAGGTDTQYF
TGTGCCAGCAGCTTAGCAGGCCGACTAGCGGGGGGCACAGATACGCAGTATTTT
>NA|TRBD2|TRBV13|TRBJ2-3
CASSQAGRAVDTQYF
TGTGCCAGCAGCCAGGCGGGGAGGGCTGTAGATACGCAGTATTTT
>NA|TRBD1|TRBV18|TRBJ2-3
CASSRDRGVTDTQYF
TGTGCCAGCTCACGGGACAGGGGGGTCACAGATACGCAGTATTTT
>NA|NA|TRBV6-1|TRBJ1-5
CASSEMGGRNQPQHF
TGTGCCAGCAGTGAAATGGGGGGCCGCAATCAGCCCCAGCATTTT
>NA|TRBD2|TRBV3-1/TRBV3-2|TRBJ2-5
CASSQSSGAPETQYF
TGTGCCAGCAGCCAGTCCAGCGGGGCCCCAGAGACCCAGTACTTC
>once|NA|TRBV5-6|TRBJ1-2
CASSLVSRVGYTF
TGTGCCAGCAGCTTAGTCTCCAGGGTCGGCTACACCTTC
>once|NA|TRBV10-1|TRBJ2-2
CASQETTGELFF
TGCGCCAGCCAGGAGACCACCGGGGAGCTGTTTTTT
>NA|TRBD2|TRBV2|TRBJ2-7
CASSEGLAGFGEQYF
TGTGCCAGCAGTGAGGGACTAGCGGGATTTGGCGAGCAGTACTTC